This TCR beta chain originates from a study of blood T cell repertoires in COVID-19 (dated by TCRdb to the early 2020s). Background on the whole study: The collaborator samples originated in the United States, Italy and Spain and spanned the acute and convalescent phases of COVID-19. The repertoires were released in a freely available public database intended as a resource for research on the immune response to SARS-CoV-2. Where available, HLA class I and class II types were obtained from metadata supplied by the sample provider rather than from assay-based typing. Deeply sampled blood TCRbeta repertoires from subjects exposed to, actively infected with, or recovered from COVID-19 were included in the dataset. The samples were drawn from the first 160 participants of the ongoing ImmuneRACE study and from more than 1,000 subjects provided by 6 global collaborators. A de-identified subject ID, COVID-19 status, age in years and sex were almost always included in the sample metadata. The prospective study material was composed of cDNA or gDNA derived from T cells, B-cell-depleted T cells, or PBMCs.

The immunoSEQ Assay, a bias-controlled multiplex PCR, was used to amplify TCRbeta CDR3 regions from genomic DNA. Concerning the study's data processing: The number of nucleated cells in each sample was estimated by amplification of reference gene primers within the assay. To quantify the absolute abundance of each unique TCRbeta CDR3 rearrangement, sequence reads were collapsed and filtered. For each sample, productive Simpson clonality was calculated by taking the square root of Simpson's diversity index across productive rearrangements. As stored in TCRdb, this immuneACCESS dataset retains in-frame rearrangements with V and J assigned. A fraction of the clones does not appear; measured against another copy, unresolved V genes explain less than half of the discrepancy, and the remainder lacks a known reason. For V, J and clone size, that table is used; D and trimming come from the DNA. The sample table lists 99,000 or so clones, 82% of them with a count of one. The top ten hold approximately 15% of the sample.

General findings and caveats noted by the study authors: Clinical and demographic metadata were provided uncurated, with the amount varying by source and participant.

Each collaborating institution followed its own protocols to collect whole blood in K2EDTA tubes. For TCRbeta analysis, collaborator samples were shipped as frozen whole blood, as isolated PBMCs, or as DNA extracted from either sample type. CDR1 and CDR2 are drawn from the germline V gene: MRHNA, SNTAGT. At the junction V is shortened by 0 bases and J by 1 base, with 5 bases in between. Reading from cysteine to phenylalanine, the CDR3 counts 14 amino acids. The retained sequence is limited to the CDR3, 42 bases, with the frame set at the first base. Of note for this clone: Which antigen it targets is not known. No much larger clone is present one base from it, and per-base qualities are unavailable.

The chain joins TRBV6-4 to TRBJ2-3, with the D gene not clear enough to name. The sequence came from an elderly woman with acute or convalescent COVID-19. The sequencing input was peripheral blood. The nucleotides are TGTGCCAGCAGTGACTCGGGCCGCACAGATACGCAGTATTTT. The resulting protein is CASSDSGRTDTQYF.